The entry that follows covers one T cell receptor (beta chain) sequence. The clone's antigen remains unknown. No much larger clonotype is one base removed from it; base qualities were not supplied. What the time point label conveys for this sample: baseline before first vaccination. Vaccinee samples were obtained from the UK trials COV001 and COV002, which included a single-blind randomized controlled phase 2/3 trial of AZD1222 (ChAdOx1 nCoV-19) in healthy adults. For TCRbeta chain sequencing, PBMC samples were collected from trial participants at day 0 and at day 28 after the second dose. This entry comes from a study of T cell responses to AZD1222 COVID-19 vaccine (dated by TCRdb to about 2021). Study-level background: AZD1222 recipients with second doses at about 4 weeks or about 12 weeks were pooled, because spike-specific TCR depth and breadth did not differ between schedules. TCR sequencing covered some 250 trial participants: about 210 given two doses of AZD1222 and approximately 26 given two doses of MenACWY control vaccine. Trial participants were enrolled by age into 18-55, 56-69 and 70-plus year subgroups, with about 150, 27 and 61 TCR-sequenced participants respectively.

CDR1 is given as SGDLS and CDR2 as YYNGEE, both from the germline V gene. V was cut back by 1 base and J by 2 bases, leaving a gap of 12 bases between them. Taken from cysteine to phenylalanine, the CDR3 has 15 residues. CDR3 DNA only is kept here, 45 bases in frame from base 1. The CDR3 regions of human TCRbeta chains were subjected to immunosequencing. The authors' analysis ran thus. Repertoire TCRs were checked for matches against a reference library of SARS-CoV-2-specific TCRs that had been generated using the MIRA antigen-specificity platform. Breadth was defined as the fraction of unique TCRs that were SARS-CoV-2-associated. Depth was defined as the fraction of total T cells that were SARS-CoV-2-associated. Using the MIRA data, every spike-specific TCR was mapped to the spike region that the TCR reacted to and assigned to either a CD4 or a CD8 class. Log10-transformed breadth and depth values were compared by one-way ANOVA with Sidak's multiple comparisons tests. TCRdb carries this immuneACCESS record with in-frame sequences only. Its versions omit some clonotypes, under half of them owing to an unresolved V gene in the studies checked, with the rest unexplained. V and J calls and clone size are as listed in that table; D and trimming were resolved from the DNA. This sample gives some 140,000 clones in total; around 90% of them show up just once. Jointly, the top ten make up approximately 17% of the sample.

What the research found in general, with its limitations: Reportedly, almost half of the unique spike-specific TCRs recognized epitopes lying outside the regions that are mutated in the B.1.351 and B.1.1.7 variants. Conclusions about previously exposed vaccinees are limited, since just five or six AZD1222 recipients were seropositive for SARS-CoV-2 at baseline. The vaccine-associated CD4 TCRs covered the entire spike protein, and the dominant responses fell in regions 160-218 and 743-854. A significant rise in spike-specific TCR breadth and depth was observed after two AZD1222 doses relative to day 0 and relative to MenACWY recipients. The 56-69-year group was small, and its depth increase did not reach significance, likely because of low power. Because no samples from the day 14 peak response were available, repertoires could be characterized only after the peak T cell response. Most participants were white British and females outnumbered males, and the authors suggested that clonal diversity may have been underestimated.

This receptor was taken from an adult in good health. Sequencing was performed on peripheral blood, taken on day 0 of AZD1222 vaccination. The chain couples TRBV9 to TRBJ1-1; the D gene is not confidently resolved. The DNA reads as follows: TGTGCCAGCAGCGTAAGCGGCGTCCCTAACACTGAAGCTTTCTTT. Its translation reads: CASSVSGVPNTEAFF.